This is a list of T cell receptor beta chains from one sample in a study of OX40 agonist ivuxolimab in advanced cancers. Assay used: immunoSEQ multiplex PCR; TCRdb lists only in-frame clones, some missing. The data contain around 70,000 clones, 84% of them singletons. This material consisted of CD4+ or CD8+ T cells sorted from blood, taken in a trial of the OX40 agonist ivuxolimab. The source is an adult with an advanced solid tumor such as melanoma, head and neck, liver or kidney cancer. Both conserved end residues are trimmed from each CDR3. Not all rows give a size; the values are once, few, many and, for expanded clones, a class.

cdr3_aa: ASSIEGSEQF
j_call: TRBJ2-1
clone_size: NA
v_call: TRBV19

cdr3_aa: ASSSFGEQF
j_call: TRBJ2-1
clone_size: NA
v_call: TRBV6-1

cdr3_aa: ASSFNRDIEAF
j_call: TRBJ1-1
clone_size: few
v_call: TRBV7-3

cdr3_aa: ASSYQQGQGYEQY
j_call: TRBJ2-7
clone_size: NA
v_call: TRBV6-5

cdr3_aa: ASSLLNTQY
j_call: TRBJ2-3
clone_size: NA
v_call: TRBV28

cdr3_aa: ASSPEASTDTQY
j_call: TRBJ2-3
clone_size: NA
v_call: TRBV18

cdr3_aa: ASSIETGAGYGYT
j_call: TRBJ1-2
clone_size: NA
v_call: TRBV13

cdr3_aa: ASSKQGASYEQY
j_call: TRBJ2-7
clone_size: NA
v_call: TRBV2

cdr3_aa: ASSGASGSGEQY
j_call: TRBJ2-5
clone_size: NA
v_call: TRBV5-1

cdr3_aa: ASSTASIKY
j_call: TRBJ2-7
clone_size: NA
v_call: TRBV7-2

cdr3_aa: ASSGGTGDRYEQY
j_call: NA
clone_size: NA
v_call: TRBV28

cdr3_aa: ASVRDGSYEQY
j_call: TRBJ2-7
clone_size: NA
v_call: TRBV2

cdr3_aa: ASSDQGAGTNEKLF
j_call: TRBJ1-4
clone_size: NA
v_call: TRBV5-1

cdr3_aa: ATRDRESAEAF
j_call: TRBJ1-1
clone_size: NA
v_call: TRBV10-3

cdr3_aa: ASSLRAGGGDGANVLT
j_call: TRBJ2-6
clone_size: NA
v_call: TRBV5-1

cdr3_aa: ASSISRTANRELF
j_call: TRBJ2-2
clone_size: NA
v_call: TRBV7-2

cdr3_aa: ASSLGGTGRPYEQY
j_call: TRBJ2-7
clone_size: NA
v_call: TRBV28

cdr3_aa: ASSPGTDIYEQY
j_call: TRBJ2-7
clone_size: NA
v_call: TRBV11-3

cdr3_aa: ASSTRNSSNIQY
j_call: TRBJ2-4
clone_size: NA
v_call: TRBV5-1

cdr3_aa: ASSQDFDQGLKETQY
j_call: TRBJ2-5
clone_size: few
v_call: TRBV4-2

cdr3_aa: ASSPLQDVSNNEQF
j_call: TRBJ2-1
clone_size: NA
v_call: TRBV18

cdr3_aa: ASSERGQGASDYGYT
j_call: TRBJ1-2
clone_size: few
v_call: TRBV6-1

cdr3_aa: ASSLESARNTEAF
j_call: TRBJ1-1
clone_size: NA
v_call: TRBV7-9

cdr3_aa: ASSEWGGETQY
j_call: TRBJ2-5
clone_size: NA
v_call: TRBV10-1

cdr3_aa: ASSLGLVGEQY
j_call: TRBJ2-7
clone_size: NA
v_call: TRBV14

cdr3_aa: ASRRPLGTGIHEQF
j_call: TRBJ2-1
clone_size: NA
v_call: TRBV27

cdr3_aa: ASTWDSLSYEQY
j_call: TRBJ2-7
clone_size: NA
v_call: TRBV28

cdr3_aa: ASRNAQGNTGELF
j_call: TRBJ2-2
clone_size: few
v_call: TRBV25-1

cdr3_aa: ASSPPYGARENGYT
j_call: TRBJ1-2
clone_size: NA
v_call: TRBV28

cdr3_aa: ASKSGGVPWNTEAF
j_call: TRBJ1-1
clone_size: few
v_call: TRBV7-2

cdr3_aa: AHREGVGGNTIY
j_call: TRBJ1-3
clone_size: NA
v_call: TRBV28

cdr3_aa: ASGLKGGTEAF
j_call: TRBJ1-1
clone_size: NA
v_call: TRBV12-5

cdr3_aa: ASSLEGTGPNNSPLH
j_call: TRBJ1-6
clone_size: NA
v_call: TRBV5-1

cdr3_aa: ASSLDSRRGQPQH
j_call: TRBJ1-5
clone_size: NA
v_call: TRBV11-2

cdr3_aa: ASSQRTGSDNQPQH
j_call: TRBJ1-5
clone_size: NA
v_call: TRBV4-3

cdr3_aa: ASSLAGALLPDTQY
j_call: TRBJ2-3
clone_size: NA
v_call: TRBV5-1

cdr3_aa: ASSETRITEAF
j_call: TRBJ1-1
clone_size: NA
v_call: TRBV6-4

cdr3_aa: ASKNRAEDEKLF
j_call: TRBJ1-4
clone_size: NA
v_call: TRBV6-6

cdr3_aa: ASSPAGQGSEQF
j_call: TRBJ2-1
clone_size: few
v_call: TRBV18

cdr3_aa: SVGQAAYEQY
j_call: TRBJ2-7
clone_size: NA
v_call: TRBV29-1